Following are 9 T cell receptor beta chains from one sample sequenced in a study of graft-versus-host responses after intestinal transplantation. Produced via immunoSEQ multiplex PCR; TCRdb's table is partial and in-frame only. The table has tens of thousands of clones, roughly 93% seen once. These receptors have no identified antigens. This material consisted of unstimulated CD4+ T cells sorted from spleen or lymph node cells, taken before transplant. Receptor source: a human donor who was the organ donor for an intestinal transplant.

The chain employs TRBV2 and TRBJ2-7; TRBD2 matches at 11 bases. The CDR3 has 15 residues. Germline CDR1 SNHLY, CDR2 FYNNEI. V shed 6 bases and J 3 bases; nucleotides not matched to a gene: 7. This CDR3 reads CASRFSLAGGYEQYF. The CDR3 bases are TGTGCCAGCAGATTTAGTCTAGCGGGGGGCTACGAGCAGTACTTC.

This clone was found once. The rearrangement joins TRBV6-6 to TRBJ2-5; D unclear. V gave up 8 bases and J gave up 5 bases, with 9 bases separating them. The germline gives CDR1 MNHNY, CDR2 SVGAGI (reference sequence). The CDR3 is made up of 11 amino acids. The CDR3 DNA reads TGTGCCAGCCGTAAGTCGGAGACCCAGTACTTC. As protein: CASRKSETQYF.

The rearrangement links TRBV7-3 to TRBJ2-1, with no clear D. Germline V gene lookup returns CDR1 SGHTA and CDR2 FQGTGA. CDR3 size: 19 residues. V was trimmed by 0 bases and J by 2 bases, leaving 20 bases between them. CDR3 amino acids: CASSLTTSGGSLPYNEQFF. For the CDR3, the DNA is TGTGCCAGCAGCTTAACCACTTCTGGCGGCAGCCTCCCCTACAATGAGCAGTTCTTC.

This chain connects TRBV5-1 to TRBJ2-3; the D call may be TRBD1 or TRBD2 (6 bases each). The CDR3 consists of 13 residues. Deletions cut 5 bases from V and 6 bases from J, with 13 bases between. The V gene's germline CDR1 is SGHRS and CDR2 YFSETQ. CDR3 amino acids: CASSWGAGDTQYF. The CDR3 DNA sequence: TGCGCCAGCAGTTGGGGGGCAGGGGATACGCAGTATTTT.

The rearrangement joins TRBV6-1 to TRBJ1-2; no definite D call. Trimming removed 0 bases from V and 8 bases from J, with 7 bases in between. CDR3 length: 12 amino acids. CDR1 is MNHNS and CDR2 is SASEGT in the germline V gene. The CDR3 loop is CASSEAWVGYTF. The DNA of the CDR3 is TGTGCCAGCAGTGAAGCTTGGGTCGGCTACACCTTC.

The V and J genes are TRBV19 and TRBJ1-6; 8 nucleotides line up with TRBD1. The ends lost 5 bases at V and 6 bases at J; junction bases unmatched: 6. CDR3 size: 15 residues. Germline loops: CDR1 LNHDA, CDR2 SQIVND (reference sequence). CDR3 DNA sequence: TGTGCCAGTAGTGTGACAGGGGCGGTTAATTCACCCCTCCACTTT. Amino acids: CASSVTGAVNSPLHF.

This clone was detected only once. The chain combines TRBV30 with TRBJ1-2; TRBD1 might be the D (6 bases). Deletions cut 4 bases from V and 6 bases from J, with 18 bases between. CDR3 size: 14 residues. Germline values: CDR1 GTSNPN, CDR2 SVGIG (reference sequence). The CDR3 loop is CAWTLQGSLDGYTF. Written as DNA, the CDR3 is TGTGCCTGGACCCTCCAGGGGTCCCTCGATGGCTACACCTTC.

CDR3 sequence reads: CASSPTGNTEAFF. CDR3 sequence (DNA): TGTGCCAGCAGCCCGACAGGGAACACTGAAGCTTTCTTT. The chain combines TRBV7-9 with TRBJ1-1; D might be TRBD1 (6 bases). The length of the CDR3 is 13 residues. Germline V gives CDR1 SEHNR, CDR2 FQNEAQ (reference sequence). The V and J ends lost 5 bases and 1 base respectively, with 8 bases between them.

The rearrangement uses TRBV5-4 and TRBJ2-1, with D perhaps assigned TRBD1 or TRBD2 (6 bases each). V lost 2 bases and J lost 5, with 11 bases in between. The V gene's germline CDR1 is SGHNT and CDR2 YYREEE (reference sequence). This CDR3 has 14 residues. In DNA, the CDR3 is TGTGCCAGCAGCTTATTAAGGGGGGACAATGAGCAGTTCTTC. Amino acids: CASSLLRGDNEQFF.